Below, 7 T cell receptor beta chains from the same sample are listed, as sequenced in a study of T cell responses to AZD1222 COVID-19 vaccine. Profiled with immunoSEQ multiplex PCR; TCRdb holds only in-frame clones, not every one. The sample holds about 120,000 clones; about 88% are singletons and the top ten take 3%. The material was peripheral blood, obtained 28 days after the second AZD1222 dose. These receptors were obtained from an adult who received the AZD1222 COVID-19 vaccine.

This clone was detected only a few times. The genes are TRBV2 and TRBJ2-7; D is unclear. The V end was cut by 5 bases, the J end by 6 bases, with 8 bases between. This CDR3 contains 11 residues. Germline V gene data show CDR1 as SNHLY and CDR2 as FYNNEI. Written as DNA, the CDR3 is TGTGCCAGCAGTCCGAATTCCGAGCAGTACTTC. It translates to CASSPNSEQYF.

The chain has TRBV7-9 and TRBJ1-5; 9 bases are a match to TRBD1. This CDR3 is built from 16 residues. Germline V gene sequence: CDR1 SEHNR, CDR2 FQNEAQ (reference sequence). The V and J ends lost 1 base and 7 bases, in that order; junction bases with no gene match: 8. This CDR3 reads CASSLVGQGRGQPQHF. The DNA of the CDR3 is TGTGCCAGCAGCTTAGTAGGACAGGGGAGGGGACAGCCCCAGCATTTT.

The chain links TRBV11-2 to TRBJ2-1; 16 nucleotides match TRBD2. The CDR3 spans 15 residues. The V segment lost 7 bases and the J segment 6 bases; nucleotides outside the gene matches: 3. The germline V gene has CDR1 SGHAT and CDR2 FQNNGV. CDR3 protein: CASTGTSGGGNEQFF. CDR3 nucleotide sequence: TGTGCCAGCACCGGGACTAGCGGGGGGGGCAATGAGCAGTTCTTC.

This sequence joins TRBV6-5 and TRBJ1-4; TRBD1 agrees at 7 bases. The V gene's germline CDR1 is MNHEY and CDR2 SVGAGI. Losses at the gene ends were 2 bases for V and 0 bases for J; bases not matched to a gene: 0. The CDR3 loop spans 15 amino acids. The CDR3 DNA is TGTGCCAGCAGTTACGGGACAGCAACTAATGAAAAACTGTTTTTT. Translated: CASSYGTATNEKLFF.

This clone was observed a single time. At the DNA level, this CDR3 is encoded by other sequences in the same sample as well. The CDR3 nucleotides read TGTGCCAGTAGTATCGGCCAGGGCTCCTACGAGCAGTACTTC. Protein: CASSIGQGSYEQYF. V gene TRBV19 combines with J gene TRBJ2-7, with a weak D call TRBD1 (5 bases). The CDR3 is 14 residues long. With 3 bases removed from V and 0 bases from J, the gap between germline ends came to 9 bases. Germline CDR1 is LNHDA and CDR2 is SQIVND (reference sequence).

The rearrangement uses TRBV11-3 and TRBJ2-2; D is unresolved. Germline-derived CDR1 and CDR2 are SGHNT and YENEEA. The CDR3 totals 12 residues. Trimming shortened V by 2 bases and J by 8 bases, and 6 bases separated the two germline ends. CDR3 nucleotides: TGTGCCAGCAGCTTAAACAAAGGGGAGCTGTTTTTT. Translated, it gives CASSLNKGELFF.

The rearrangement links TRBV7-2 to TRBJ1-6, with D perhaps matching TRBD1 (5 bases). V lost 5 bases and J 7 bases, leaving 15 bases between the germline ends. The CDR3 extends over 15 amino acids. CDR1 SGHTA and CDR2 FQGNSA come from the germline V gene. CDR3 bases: TGTGCCAGCAGCCTCCGTTGGGGGTCCAATTCACCCCTCCACTTT. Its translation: CASSLRWGSNSPLHF.